This T cell receptor (beta chain) was identified during a study of T cells after yellow fever vaccination. About the research overall: Fractions low in cell number were prepared with SMART-Seq v4 Ultra Low Input. Study results and limitations: Contamination by abundant bulk-population clonotypes could be present in FACS-sorted repertoires.

This clonotype was recorded many times. The target antigen is unknown. Researchers made TCR cDNA using 5'RACE template switching, and this step added a universal primer site and UMIs. From the 5' RACE reads, TCRdb called clonotypes with MiXCR, one entry per CDR3 protein. Of around 600,000 distinct CDR3 sequences in the sample, 12% were seen once. V dropped 1 base and J dropped 2 bases, with 6 bases sitting between them. Per germline, CDR1 SGHTA and CDR2 FQGNSA. The CDR3 consists of 13 residues. The clonotype comes from a man aged 25 to 45 who received the YFV17D yellow fever vaccine. The sequenced sample was PBMCs, obtained on the day of the yellow fever booster vaccination. This chain links TRBV7-2 with TRBJ2-7; unclear D gene. CDR3 sequence (DNA): TGTGCCAGCAGCTTAGAGACCACCTACGAGCAGTACTTC. Translated: CASSLETTYEQYF.